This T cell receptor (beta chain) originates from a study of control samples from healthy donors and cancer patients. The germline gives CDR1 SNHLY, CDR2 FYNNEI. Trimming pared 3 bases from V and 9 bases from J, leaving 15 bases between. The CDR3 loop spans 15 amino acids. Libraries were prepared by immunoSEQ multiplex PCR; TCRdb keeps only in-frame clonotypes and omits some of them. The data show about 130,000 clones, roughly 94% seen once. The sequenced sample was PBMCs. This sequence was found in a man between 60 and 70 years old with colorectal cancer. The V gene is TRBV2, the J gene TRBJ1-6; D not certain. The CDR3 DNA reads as TGTGCCAGCAGTGAGGAGGGCGGGCTGAGTTCACCCCTCCACTTT. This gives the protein CASSEEGGLSSPLHF.